The source of this TCR beta chain is a study of T cell responses to AZD1222 COVID-19 vaccine. Study-wide points: Spike-specific TCR breadth and depth rose after two AZD1222 doses. Spike-wide vaccine-associated CD4 TCRs dominated at 160-218 and 743-854. Clonal diversity may have been underestimated, and the donors were mostly white British, with more females than males.

Doses given second, at about 4 or about 12 weeks, were pooled. This clone has just a few counts. Its antigen is unknown. Germline values: CDR1 KGHSH, CDR2 LQKENI. V lost 3 bases and J lost 0, with 12 bases in between. This CDR3 region has 16 residues. Some clones are missing from TCRdb's copy, which holds only in-frame ones; the method was immunoSEQ multiplex PCR. The sample has 150,000 to 180,000 clones, 90% seen once; the top ten hold roughly 1.6%. The origin of this receptor is an adult who received the AZD1222 COVID-19 vaccine. The chain combines TRBV18 with TRBJ1-5; tentatively, D is TRBD1 (5 bases). The source material was peripheral blood, sampled 28 days after the second AZD1222 dose. The chain's CDR3 is CASSPTGTFSNQPQHF. The CDR3 DNA reads as TGTGCCAGCTCACCTACCGGGACTTTTAGCAATCAGCCCCAGCATTTT.